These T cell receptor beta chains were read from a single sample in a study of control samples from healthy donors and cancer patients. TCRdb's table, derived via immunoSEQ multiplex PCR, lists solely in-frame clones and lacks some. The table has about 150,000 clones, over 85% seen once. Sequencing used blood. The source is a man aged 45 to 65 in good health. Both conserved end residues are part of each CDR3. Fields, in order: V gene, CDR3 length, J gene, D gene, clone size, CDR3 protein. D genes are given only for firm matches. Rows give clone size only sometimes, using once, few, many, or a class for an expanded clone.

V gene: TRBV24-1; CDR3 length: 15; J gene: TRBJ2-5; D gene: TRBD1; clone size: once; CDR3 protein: CATSDSRGRGETQYF
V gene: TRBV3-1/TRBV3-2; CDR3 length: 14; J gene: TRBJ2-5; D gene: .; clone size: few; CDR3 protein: CASSQDAGTETQYF
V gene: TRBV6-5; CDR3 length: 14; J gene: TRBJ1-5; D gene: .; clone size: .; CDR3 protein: CASSVRDSNQPQHF
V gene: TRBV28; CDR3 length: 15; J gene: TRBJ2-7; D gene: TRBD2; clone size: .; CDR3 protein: CASSPRLAGGREQYF
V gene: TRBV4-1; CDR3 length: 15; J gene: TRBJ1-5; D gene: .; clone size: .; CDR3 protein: CASSQDGQGNQPQHF
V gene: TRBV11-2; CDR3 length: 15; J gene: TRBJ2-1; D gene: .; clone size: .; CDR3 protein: CASSFLWVGYNEQFF
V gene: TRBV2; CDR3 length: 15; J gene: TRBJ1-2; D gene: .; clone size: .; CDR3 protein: CASRQLKRGANGYTF
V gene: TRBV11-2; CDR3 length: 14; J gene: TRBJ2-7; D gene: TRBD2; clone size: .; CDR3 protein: CASSLESSGGEQYF
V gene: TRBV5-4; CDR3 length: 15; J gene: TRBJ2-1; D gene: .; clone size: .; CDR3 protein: CASSLTGGAYNEQFF
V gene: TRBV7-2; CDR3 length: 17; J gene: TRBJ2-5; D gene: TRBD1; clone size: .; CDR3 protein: CASSLASGSTGYETQYF
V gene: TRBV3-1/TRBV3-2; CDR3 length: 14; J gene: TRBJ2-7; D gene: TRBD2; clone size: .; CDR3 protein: CASRSTAGGYEQYF
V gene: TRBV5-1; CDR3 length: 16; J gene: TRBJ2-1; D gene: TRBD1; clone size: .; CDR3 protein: CASSLIPRGRHNEQFF
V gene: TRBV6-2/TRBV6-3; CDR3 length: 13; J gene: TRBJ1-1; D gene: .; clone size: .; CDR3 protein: CASSYQGFTEAFF
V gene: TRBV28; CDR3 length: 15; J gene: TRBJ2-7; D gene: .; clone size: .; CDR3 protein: CASSLARAFAYEQYF
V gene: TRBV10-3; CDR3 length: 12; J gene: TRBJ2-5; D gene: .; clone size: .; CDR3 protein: CAISAGEETQYF
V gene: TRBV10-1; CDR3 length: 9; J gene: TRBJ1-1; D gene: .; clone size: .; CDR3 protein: CATSLGAFF
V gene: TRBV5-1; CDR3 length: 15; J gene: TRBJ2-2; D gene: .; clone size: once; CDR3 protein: CASSPVATNTGELFF
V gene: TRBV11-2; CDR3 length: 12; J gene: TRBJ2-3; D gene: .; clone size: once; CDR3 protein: CASSWLTDTQYF
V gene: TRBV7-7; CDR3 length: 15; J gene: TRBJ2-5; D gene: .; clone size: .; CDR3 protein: CASSLIGQGGETQYF
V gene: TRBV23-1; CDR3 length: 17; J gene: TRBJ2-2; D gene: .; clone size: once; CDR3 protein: CASSPARGFANTGELFF
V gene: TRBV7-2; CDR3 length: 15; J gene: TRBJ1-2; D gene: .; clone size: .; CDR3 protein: CASSLDGRSNYGYTF
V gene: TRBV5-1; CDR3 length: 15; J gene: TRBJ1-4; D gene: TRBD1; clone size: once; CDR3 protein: CASSLATGGGEKLFF
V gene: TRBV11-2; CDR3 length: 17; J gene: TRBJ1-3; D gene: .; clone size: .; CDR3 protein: CASSLVRGGGSGNTIYF
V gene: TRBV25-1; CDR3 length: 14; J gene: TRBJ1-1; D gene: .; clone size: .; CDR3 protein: CASSEGNVNTEAFF
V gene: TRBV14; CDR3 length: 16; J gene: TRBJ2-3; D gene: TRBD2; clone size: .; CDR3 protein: CASSQGGAGSTDTQYF
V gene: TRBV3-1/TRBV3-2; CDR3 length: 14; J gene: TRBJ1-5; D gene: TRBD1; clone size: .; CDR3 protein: CASSDTGGSQPQHF
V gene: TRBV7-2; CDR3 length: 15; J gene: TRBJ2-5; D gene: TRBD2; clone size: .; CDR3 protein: CASSPTSGRAETQYF
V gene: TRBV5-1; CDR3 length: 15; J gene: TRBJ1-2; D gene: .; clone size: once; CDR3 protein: CASSLDLRSPYGYTF
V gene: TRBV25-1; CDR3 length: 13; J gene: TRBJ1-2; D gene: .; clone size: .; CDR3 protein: CASSDLSARGYTF
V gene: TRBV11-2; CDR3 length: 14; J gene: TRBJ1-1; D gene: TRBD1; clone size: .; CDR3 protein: CASSPRQGPTEAFF
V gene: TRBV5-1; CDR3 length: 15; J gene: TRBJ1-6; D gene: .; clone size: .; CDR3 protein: CASSAQGPLNSPLHF
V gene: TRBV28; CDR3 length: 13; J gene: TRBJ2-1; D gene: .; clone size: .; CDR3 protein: CASSSGARLGQFF
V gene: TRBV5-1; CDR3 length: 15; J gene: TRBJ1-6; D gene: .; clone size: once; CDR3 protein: CASSLSQGNNSPLHF
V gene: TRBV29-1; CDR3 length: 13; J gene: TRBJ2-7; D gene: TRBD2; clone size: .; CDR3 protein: CSVQAGTGYEQYF
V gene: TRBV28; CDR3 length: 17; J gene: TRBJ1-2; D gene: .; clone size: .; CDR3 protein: CASSSLDREFRDRGYTF
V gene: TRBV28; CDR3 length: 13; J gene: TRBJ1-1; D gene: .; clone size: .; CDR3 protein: CASSQGVLTEAFF
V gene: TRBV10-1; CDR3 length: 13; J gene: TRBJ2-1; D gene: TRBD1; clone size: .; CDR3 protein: CASSVTGGNEQFF
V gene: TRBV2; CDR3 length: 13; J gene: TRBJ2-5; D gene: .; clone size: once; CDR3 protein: CASSRDQQETQYF
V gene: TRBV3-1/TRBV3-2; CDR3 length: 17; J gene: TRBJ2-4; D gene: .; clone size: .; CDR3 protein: CASSQEGGGAAKNIQYF
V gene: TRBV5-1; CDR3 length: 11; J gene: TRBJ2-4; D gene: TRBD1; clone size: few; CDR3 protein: CASSSGTGKYF
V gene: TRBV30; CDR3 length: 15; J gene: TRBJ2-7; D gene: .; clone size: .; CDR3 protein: CAWSPTGYRSYEQYF
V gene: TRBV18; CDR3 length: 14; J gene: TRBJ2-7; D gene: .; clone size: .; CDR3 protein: CASSPLGSSYEQYF
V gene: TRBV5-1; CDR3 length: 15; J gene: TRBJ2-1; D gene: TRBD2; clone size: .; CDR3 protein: CASSFLAGGPSEQFF
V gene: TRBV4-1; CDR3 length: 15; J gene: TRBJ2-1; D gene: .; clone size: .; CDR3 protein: CASSHPMSRNNEQFF
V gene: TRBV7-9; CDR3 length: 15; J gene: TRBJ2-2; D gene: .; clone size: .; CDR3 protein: CASSLVAGFAGELFF
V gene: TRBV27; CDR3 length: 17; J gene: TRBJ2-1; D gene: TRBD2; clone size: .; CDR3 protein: CASSSLLSGLAYNEQFF
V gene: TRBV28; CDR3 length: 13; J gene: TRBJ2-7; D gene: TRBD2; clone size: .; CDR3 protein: CASTRTSSLVQYF
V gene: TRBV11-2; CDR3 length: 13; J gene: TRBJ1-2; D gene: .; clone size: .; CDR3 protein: CASSFSANYGYTF
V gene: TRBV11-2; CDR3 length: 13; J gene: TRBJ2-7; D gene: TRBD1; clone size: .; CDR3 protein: CASSADRVHEQYF
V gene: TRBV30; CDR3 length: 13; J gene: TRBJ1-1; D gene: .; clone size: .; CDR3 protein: CAWGRLMNTEAFF
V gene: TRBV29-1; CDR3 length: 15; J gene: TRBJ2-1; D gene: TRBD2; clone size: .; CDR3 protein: CSVEATSGRGNEQFF